This TCR beta chain was recovered during a study of T cells in Graves' hyperthyroidism and ophthalmopathy. General observations from the study: Blood also contained most expanded thyroid clonotypes above 0.001.

Amplified TCR beta CDR3 regions derived from RNA transcripts. Primed by the HTBI set, a first-round RT-PCR was run on the TCR CDR3. TCRdb recomputed calls from the multiplex PCR reads with MiXCR, one row per CDR3 protein. The profile shows around 540,000 distinct CDR3 sequences, around 46% of them singletons. Worth noting for this clonotype: Its antigen is unknown.

V dropped 5 bases and J dropped 7; count of bases not matched to a gene: 10. This CDR3 is 14 amino acids long. Germline V lookup: CDR1 SNHLY, CDR2 FYNNEI. The hyperthyroidism was newly diagnosed and had lasted under 2 months; the patients were aged 18 to 65. Each diagnosis drew on symptoms, thyroxine, TRAb, thyroid ultrasound and orbital computed tomography findings. The TCR originated in a woman under 30 with Graves' hyperthyroidism. The chain employs TRBV2 and TRBJ1-2; 7 bases line up with TRBD1. Sequencing input: peripheral blood or thyroid tissue (not recorded which). The CDR3 loop reads CASSSKGALIGYTF. CDR3 DNA sequence: TGTGCCAGCAGTAGCAAGGGGGCGCTTATTGGCTACACCTTC.